These 23 T cell receptor beta chains were sequenced from one sample in a study of a mutant IDH1 vaccine in newly diagnosed glioma. The protocol was immunoSEQ multiplex PCR, while the TCRdb copy is restricted to in-frame clones and leaves out a portion. Of more than 30,000 clones listed, 89% were seen once; the top ten hold 2.2%. Documented time point: week 47, end of study. Each vaccine dose was 300 ug of mutant IDH1 20-mer peptide, with topical imiquimod. The antigens these receptors bind are not known. The input for sequencing was PBMCs, taken from a glioma patient whose treatment included an IDH1 peptide vaccine. The receptors derive from a man in his forties with glioma.

CDR3 protein: CASSFTVSYNEQFF. The CDR3 DNA follows: TGTGCCAGCAGCTTTACAGTCTCCTACAATGAGCAGTTCTTC. This sequence joins TRBV11-2 and TRBJ2-1; no reliable D call. Trimming removed 3 bases from V and 0 bases from J, with 6 bases in between. This CDR3 comprises 14 residues. The germline gives CDR1 SGHAT, CDR2 FQNNGV.

The chain uses TRBV5-1 and TRBJ1-4; D is undetermined. Trimming took 0 bases from V and 5 from J, leaving 11 bases between them. The CDR3 runs 15 residues. CDR1 is SGHRS, CDR2 YFSETQ, per germline. This CDR3 reads CASSLALGENEKLFF. The CDR3 DNA is TGCGCCAGCAGCTTGGCGTTAGGAGAAAATGAAAAACTGTTTTTT.

This chain uses TRBV28 with TRBJ1-1; tentative D call: TRBD1 (6 bases). This CDR3 comprises 15 residues. Between the trimmed V and J ends, which lost 7 bases and 4 bases, there was a span of 19 bases. Germline assignment: CDR1 MDHEN and CDR2 SYDVKM. The CDR3 nucleotides are TGTGCCAGCACCGGAGCGGGACAATCTTCCACTGAAGCTTTCTTT. It translates to CASTGAGQSSTEAFF.

Here the CDR3 DNA reads TGTGCCAGCAGCCCATCAGCGGGAACTTACGAGCAGTACTTC. This encodes CASSPSAGTYEQYF. The V gene is TRBV7-2, the J gene TRBJ2-7; TRBD2 matches at 7 bases. V lost 5 bases to trimming and J lost 4 bases; unmatched junction nucleotides: 8. The CDR3 totals 14 residues. The germline V gene encodes CDR1 SGHTA and CDR2 FQGNSA.

This clone was picked up a small number of times. The chain recombines TRBV13 with TRBJ2-3; 7 bases line up with TRBD1. V dropped 3 bases and J dropped 0; count of bases not matched to a gene: 12. The germline V gene has CDR1 PRHDT and CDR2 FYEKMQ (reference sequence). This CDR3 comprises 18 residues. The chain's CDR3 is CASSFDRVRFGSTDTQYF. For the CDR3, the DNA is TGTGCCAGCAGCTTCGACAGGGTACGTTTTGGGAGCACAGATACGCAGTATTTT.

V is TRBV11-2 and J is TRBJ2-3; 14 bases agree with TRBD2. This CDR3 has 19 residues. CDR1 and CDR2 from the germline V gene are SGHAT and FQNNGV. The junction had 9 bases not matched to a gene; V was cut back by 0 bases and J by 4 bases. For the CDR3, the DNA is TGTGCCAGCAGCTTAGAAGCCGGGACTAGCGGGAGTTTCGCAGATACGCAGTATTTT. Translation: CASSLEAGTSGSFADTQYF.

This clone was counted a few times. The chain is built from TRBV6-5 and TRBJ1-4; D gene ambiguous. The V and J ends lost 8 bases and 7 bases respectively, with 20 bases between them. Germline V gene lookup returns CDR1 MNHEY and CDR2 SVGAGI. The CDR3 is made up of 15 amino acids. The CDR3, as DNA: TGTGCCAGCGGCCCACCTCCTAACCGGGGTGAAAAACTGTTTTTT. Translating it yields CASGPPPNRGEKLFF.

The chain is built from TRBV28 and TRBJ1-4; D is unresolved. Germline values: CDR1 MDHEN, CDR2 SYDVKM. The V and J ends lost 2 bases and 0 bases respectively, with 10 bases between them. This CDR3 has 16 residues. CDR3: CASSLTRSSTNEKLFF. As DNA, the CDR3 is TGTGCCAGCAGTTTAACAAGGTCCTCAACTAATGAAAAACTGTTTTTT.

The V gene is TRBV19, the J gene TRBJ1-1; D unclear. Germline loops: CDR1 LNHDA, CDR2 SQIVND (reference sequence). V was clipped by 4 bases and J by 1 base, with 13 bases between them. The CDR3 contains 15 residues. Here the CDR3 DNA reads TGTGCCAGTAGTAACTTTTTGGGATCGAACACTGAAGCTTTCTTT. This encodes CASSNFLGSNTEAFF.

In regard to this clone: At one end, the junction sequence differs from germline, possibly due to a read error. The chain joins TRBV6-1 to TRBJ1-1; weak D call: TRBD1 (5 bases). Germline V gene sequence: CDR1 MNHNS, CDR2 SASEGT. The CDR3 consists of 14 residues. The CDR3 sequence: CASSVRGLKTEAFF. DNA for the CDR3: TGTGCCAGCAGTGTTCGGGGGTTGAAAACTGAAGCTTTCTTT.

The chain carries TRBV7-6 and TRBJ2-5; TRBD2 matches 7 bases. CDR1 is SGHVS, CDR2 FNYEAQ, per germline. V lost 4 bases and J lost 9; bases outside the gene matches: 14. This CDR3 has 15 residues. The chain's CDR3 is CASSWRRDGGMAQYF. In DNA, the CDR3 is TGTGCCAGCAGCTGGCGCCGGGACGGGGGGATGGCCCAGTACTTC.

This clone was seen once. The V call is TRBV19, the J call TRBJ1-5, with 7 bases aligning to TRBD1. This CDR3 region has 16 residues. CDR1 and CDR2 (germline): LNHDA, SQIVND (reference sequence). With V trimmed by 4 bases and J by 2 bases, 8 bases remained unmatched. Written as DNA, the CDR3 is TGTGCCAGTAGTAACCCTCATCAGGGGGGCAATCAGCCCCAGCATTTT. Its protein is CASSNPHQGGNQPQHF.

The V and J genes are TRBV18 and TRBJ1-1; 7 nucleotides match TRBD1. Germline CDR1 is KGHSH and CDR2 is LQKENI. Trimming removed 7 bases from V and 5 bases from J; junction bases left unmatched: 13. The CDR3 is made up of 15 amino acids. The CDR3 protein is CASYLGQEGGTEAFF. The CDR3, as DNA: TGTGCCAGCTACCTAGGACAGGAGGGGGGTACTGAAGCTTTCTTT.

This chain links TRBV5-1 with TRBJ1-3, with D maybe TRBD1 (6 bases). V was trimmed by 2 bases and J by 0 bases, leaving 15 bases between them. In germline, CDR1 is SGHRS, CDR2 YFSETQ. This CDR3 comprises 17 residues. The CDR3: CASSFSPGQSSGNTIYF. The CDR3 nucleotides read TGCGCCAGCAGCTTTAGCCCTGGACAGAGCTCTGGAAACACCATATATTTT.

The V call is TRBV30, the J call TRBJ1-3; D is uncertain. V lost 5 bases and J lost 0, with 11 bases in between. Germline V CDR1 and CDR2: GTSNPN, SVGIG (reference sequence). This CDR3 region has 14 residues. The CDR3 DNA is TGTGCCTGGGGTGGACTGATCTCTGGAAACACCATATATTTT. It yields the protein CAWGGLISGNTIYF. Together with reference TRBV30 and TRBJ1-3, the CDR3 gives the full variable domain: SQTIHQWPATLVQPVGSPLSLECTVEGTSNPNLYWYRQAAGRGLQLLFYSVGIGQISSEVPQNLSASRPQDRQFILSSKKLLLSDSGFYLCAWGGLISGNTIYFGEGSWLTVV.

The chain joins TRBV5-4 to TRBJ2-1; 10 bases line up with TRBD2. V shed 4 bases and J 1 base; nucleotides not matched to a gene: 5. This CDR3 region has 16 residues. Germline V CDR1 and CDR2: SGHNT, YYREEE (reference sequence). In DNA, the CDR3 is TGTGCCAGCAGCCCTCGGACTAGCGGATCCTACAATGAGCAGTTCTTC. This translates into CASSPRTSGSYNEQFF.

The V gene is TRBV7-8, the J gene TRBJ1-1, with D perhaps TRBD1 (5 bases). Trimming pared 10 bases from V and 1 base from J, leaving 19 bases between. In germline, CDR1 is SGHVS, CDR2 FQNEAQ. The CDR3 covers 15 residues. The CDR3 region is CATSGAGVGNTEAFF. The DNA for the CDR3 is TGTGCCACCTCCGGAGCGGGGGTGGGGAACACTGAAGCTTTCTTT.

This chain uses TRBV11-2 with TRBJ2-7, with 7 bases matching TRBD1. This CDR3 comprises 15 residues. From germline, CDR1 is SGHAT and CDR2 FQNNGV. The junction had 3 bases not matched to a gene; V was cut back by 1 base and J by 0 bases. This CDR3 reads CASSLVGGYSYEQYV. CDR3 nucleotides: TGTGCCAGCAGCTTAGTAGGGGGCTACTCCTACGAGCAGTACGTC.

This chain connects TRBV5-1 to TRBJ1-5; perhaps TRBD1 as D (6 bases). CDR1 SGHRS and CDR2 YFSETQ come from the germline V gene. The CDR3 contains 15 residues. Deletions cut 1 base from V and 6 bases from J, with 14 bases between. CDR3 residues: CASSLTGYKTQPQHF. The CDR3 coding sequence is TGCGCCAGCAGCTTGACAGGGTATAAGACTCAGCCCCAGCATTTT.

The chain is built from TRBV5-1 and TRBJ2-3; weak D call: TRBD1 (6 bases). The V gene lost 0 bases and the J gene lost 1 base, with 9 bases spanning the gap. The CDR3 consists of 15 residues. CDR1 is SGHRS, CDR2 YFSETQ, per germline. CDR3 amino acids: CASSLEAGGTDTQYF. DNA for the CDR3: TGCGCCAGCAGCTTGGAGGCAGGGGGCACAGATACGCAGTATTTT.

The chain recombines TRBV30 with TRBJ1-1, with TRBD1 matching 7 bases. CDR1 GTSNPN and CDR2 SVGIG come from the germline V gene (reference sequence). Losses at the gene ends were 2 bases for V and 5 bases for J; bases not matched to a gene: 5. CDR3 length equals 13 residues. The CDR3 bases are TGTGCCTGGAGTACCCAGGGGGTGACTGAAGCTTTCTTT. Residues: CAWSTQGVTEAFF.

This clone appeared a few times. The chain employs TRBV5-4 and TRBJ2-6; weak D call: TRBD1 (6 bases). The germline gives CDR1 SGHNT, CDR2 YYREEE (reference sequence). CDR3 length: 15 amino acids. Trimming removed 6 bases from V and 0 bases from J, with 10 bases in between. Here the CDR3 DNA reads TGTGCCAGCACAGGACAGTTCTCTGGGGCCAACGTCCTGACTTTC. Its translation is CASTGQFSGANVLTF.

This sequence joins TRBV5-1 and TRBJ2-5; 8 positions match TRBD2. V was pared by 0 bases and J by 5 bases, with 9 bases of the junction left unmatched. Germline lookup yields CDR1 SGHRS and CDR2 YFSETQ. The length of the CDR3 is 16 residues. CDR3 loop: CASSLVVAGYQETQYF. The DNA for the CDR3 is TGCGCCAGCAGCTTGGTGGTAGCGGGGTATCAGGAGACCCAGTACTTC.